The sequence of this TCR beta chain was determined in a study of tissue T cells after allogeneic stem cell transplantation (dated by TCRdb to the early 2020s). Background for the entire study: When multiple samples of a tissue were available, H&E sections were reviewed by a pathologist, and samples with histologically apparent lymphocytes were prioritized for sequencing. The study profiled TCR beta repertoires across many tissues from research autopsies of patients with and without GVHD, plus mouse models of GVHD. The human arm was a prospective observational study without blinding or randomization. General conclusions and limits of the study: In both patients and mice, only a limited portion of the TCR repertoire detected in tissues was captured by blood and spleen T cells. No blood samples were available from the non-GVHD comparator patients. Only a few T cell clones appeared in more than one patient, yet motif-based clustering showed tissue-specific repertoire signatures that were shared between patients. Sampling depth was acknowledged as a limitation, and the patient cohort was both small and clinically heterogeneous. Within patients, how anatomically similar the tissues were was a key factor in shaping TCR repertoire composition, regardless of disease or transplant status. The study did not determine which tissue TCRs were alloreactive or antigen-specific, and some clones might have been persisting host cells.

Libraries were constructed by the immunoSEQ multiplex PCR assay. TCRbeta CDR3 sequencing was performed at survey depth by Adaptive Biotechnologies, and CDR3 sequences, V/J genes, productive frequency and template counts were reported. Amplification of TCR beta CDR3 regions was performed from genomic DNA rather than from RNA. Per the authors' processing: Jensen-Shannon divergence was used to quantify pairwise repertoire overlap between tissues, with a value of 1 indicating complete divergence and a value of 0 indicating identical repertoires. Based on pairwise JSD values, tissues were grouped by single-linkage agglomerative hierarchical clustering, and the results were shown as dendrograms. GLIPH2 was applied to all patient samples using simulation_depth 1000, kmer_min_depth 3, and cdr3_length_cutoff 8, and only groups with more than two unique CDR3s were retained. A standardized tissue-overlap score was generated by extrapolating Jaccard GLIPH-group overlap across patients to a standard repertoire size of 1000 clones. Linear mixed-effect models, with tissue included as a fixed effect and individual included as a random effect, were used to assess associations of diversity with clinical or experimental variables. TCRdb limited this immuneACCESS table to in-frame rearrangements with V and J called. A share of clones is missing; checked studies link under half to unresolved V genes, and the rest is unexplained. V, J and clone size derive from that table, while D and trimming were established from the DNA sequence. This sample lists just over 9,500 clones; under 75% were detected once. The leading ten clones occupy approximately 8.8% of the sample.

The germline V gene gives CDR1 as SGHDT and CDR2 as YYEEEE. The junction carries 8 bases between V and J, which are trimmed by 1 base and 2 bases respectively. Spanning cysteine to phenylalanine, the CDR3 consists of 14 amino acids. CDR3 DNA is the only sequence kept; it has 42 bases, read in frame from the first base. On this clone: Its specific antigen is unknown. No much larger clonotype is one base removed from it; base qualities were not supplied.

In the paper's terms, the time point label means: human tissue collected at research (rapid) autopsy. Three non-HCT comparator patients who had other cancers, at least five GI tract samples, and no known GI disease at death were chosen retrospectively. After a median post-mortem interval of around 9.3 hours, autopsy tissues were collected, including GI sites from esophagus to rectum, liver, skin, and lymphoid organs such as spleen. Autopsy specimens were bisected, with one portion flash-frozen in liquid nitrogen and the remainder formalin-fixed, and GI outer muscle layers were removed. Genomic DNA was extracted from frozen tissues using the Mag-Bind Blood & Tissue DNA HDQ 96 Kit on a Chemagic 360 or the DNeasy Blood & Tissue Kit. Because of concern about red blood cell contamination, extracted DNA underwent additional purification with the Genomic DNA Clean & Concentrator-25 kit.

The chain employs TRBV5-6 and TRBJ2-3; no D gene is confidently identified. This TCR derives from a woman between 18 and 50 years old with breast cancer. Sequenced material: tissue from the ileum, taken at autopsy. Here is the DNA: TGTGCCAGCAGCTTGCCCGCTTTCACAGATACGCAGTATTTT. Translated, it reads CASSLPAFTDTQYF.